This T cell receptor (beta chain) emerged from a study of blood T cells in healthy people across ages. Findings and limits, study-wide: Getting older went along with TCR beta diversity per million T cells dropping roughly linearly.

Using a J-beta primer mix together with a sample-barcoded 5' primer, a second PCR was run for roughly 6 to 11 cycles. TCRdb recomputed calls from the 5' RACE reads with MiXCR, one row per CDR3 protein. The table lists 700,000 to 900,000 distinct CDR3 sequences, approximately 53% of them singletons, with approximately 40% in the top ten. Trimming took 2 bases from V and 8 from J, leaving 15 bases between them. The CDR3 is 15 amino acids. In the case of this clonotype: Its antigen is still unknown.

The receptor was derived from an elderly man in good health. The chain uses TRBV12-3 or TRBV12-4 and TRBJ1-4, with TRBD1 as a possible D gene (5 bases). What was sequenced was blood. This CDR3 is CASSLPGILGEKLFF. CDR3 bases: TGTGCCAGCAGTTTACCAGGGATACTCGGGGAAAAACTGTTTTTT.